Listed here are 24 T cell receptor beta chains from one sample, sequenced in a study of T-cell memory formation after mild COVID-19. TCRdb reanalysed the 5' RACE reads using MiXCR and keeps one entry per CDR3 protein. The sample has around 200,000 distinct CDR3 sequences, 27% seen once; the top ten hold roughly an eighth. The sequencing sample was made of PBMCs or a T cell subset sorted from them (not recorded which). The receptors here all came from an adult woman who had mild COVID-19 (a few samples of this study predate the infection). Cell type and time point are not known.

This clonotype was observed a few times. The chain joins TRBV2 to TRBJ2-1; the D gene is possibly TRBD1 (6 bases). The germline CDR1 and CDR2 sequences are SNHLY and FYNNEI. Trimming stripped 7 bases from V and 10 bases from J, with 17 bases between. The CDR3 is made up of 13 amino acids. CDR3 sequence reads: CASTGDNPGEQFF. The CDR3 DNA sequence: TGTGCCAGCACCGGGGACAATCCAGGGGAGCAGTTCTTC.

V gene TRBV6-6 combines with J gene TRBJ1-3; no definite D call. The CDR3 covers 16 residues. The germline V gene has CDR1 MNHNY and CDR2 SVGAGI (reference sequence). V was cut by 2 bases and J by 0 bases, with 11 bases left in between. CDR3 DNA sequence: TGTGCCAGCAGTTACGGAAGGAGCAGCTCTGGAAACACCATATATTTT. It codes for CASSYGRSSSGNTIYF.

This chain joins TRBV7-2 and TRBJ1-4; D perhaps matches TRBD1 (6 bases). The CDR3 runs to 14 residues. Germline V gene lookup returns CDR1 SGHTA and CDR2 FQGNSA. V lost 4 bases and J 10 bases, leaving 16 bases between the germline ends. As DNA, the CDR3 is TGTGCCAGCAGCTCCCACAGGGTGAAGGGAAAACTGTTTTTT. Protein sequence: CASSSHRVKGKLFF.

This chain uses TRBV12-3 or TRBV12-4 with TRBJ1-1; 9 nucleotides match TRBD1. V shed 6 bases and J 4 bases; nucleotides not matched to a gene: 9. The CDR3 totals 15 residues. CDR3 region: CASSPTGGLGTEAFF. The DNA for the CDR3 is TGTGCCAGCAGCCCGACAGGGGGTTTGGGCACTGAAGCTTTCTTT.

This clonotype was recorded a few times. The chain carries TRBV20-1 and TRBJ2-3; D unresolved. V lost 0 bases and J lost 2, with 9 bases in between. This CDR3 contains 14 residues. The germline gives CDR1 DFQATT, CDR2 SNEGSKA (reference sequence). This CDR3 is CSARENQNTDTQYF. The CDR3 DNA is TGCAGTGCTAGAGAGAACCAAAACACAGATACGCAGTATTTT.

This clonotype was counted a few times. V and J are TRBV7-3 and TRBJ2-1; 10 positions match TRBD2. Per the germline V gene, CDR1 is SGHTA and CDR2 is FQGTGA. V was pared by 4 bases and J by 6 bases, with 3 bases of the junction left unmatched. The length of the CDR3 is 14 residues. The CDR3 coding sequence is TGTGCCAGCAGCTCCTCTAGCGGGAGCAATGAGCAGTTCTTC. Translation gives CASSSSSGSNEQFF. The complete variable domain, with remaining parts taken from reference TRBV7-3 and TRBJ2-1, reads GAGVSQTPSNKVTEKGKYVELRCDPISGHTALYWYRQSLGQGPEFLIYFQGTGAADDSGLPNDRFFAVRPEGSVSTLKIQRTERGDSAVYLCASSSSSGSNEQFFGPGTRLTVL.

This clonotype has a single count. The chain recombines TRBV12-3 or TRBV12-4 with TRBJ2-2, with 8 nucleotides matching TRBD2. CDR3 length: 16 residues. The trim removed 3 bases at V and 3 bases at J, leaving 6 bases unmatched. In DNA form, the CDR3 reads TGTGCCAGCAGTTTGGGTAAAGCGGGGGACACCGGGGAGCTGTTTTTT. Its protein product is CASSLGKAGDTGELFF.

This clonotype was recorded a few times. The rearrangement uses TRBV3-1 and TRBJ2-5, with D hard to call. The CDR3 has 15 residues. Per the germline V gene, CDR1 is LGHDT and CDR2 is YNNKEL (reference sequence). V was trimmed by 1 base and J by 2 bases, leaving 11 bases between them. The DNA of the CDR3 is TGTGCCAGCAGCCAAGGGCCTAGAAAGCAAGAGACCCAGTACTTC. This encodes CASSQGPRKQETQYF.

The J gene is TRBJ2-5, the V gene TRBV20-1; 7 nucleotides match TRBD2. The CDR3 loop spans 13 amino acids. The germline gives CDR1 DFQATT, CDR2 SNEGSKA (reference sequence). V was clipped by 2 bases and J by 5 bases; unmatched bases: 5. CDR3 residues: CSARRGGGETQYF. CDR3 bases: TGCAGTGCTAGACGTGGGGGAGGGGAGACCCAGTACTTC.

V and J are TRBV7-3 and TRBJ2-5; tentatively, D is TRBD1 (6 bases). Germline CDR1 SGHTA, CDR2 FQGTGA. Trimming removed 5 bases from V and 5 bases from J, with 15 bases in between. The CDR3 is 14 amino acids. The CDR3 coding sequence is TGTGCCAGCAGCCTCGTACAGGGCATGGAGACCCAGTACTTC. Translated: CASSLVQGMETQYF.

This sequence joins TRBV27 and TRBJ2-1; D might be TRBD2 (5 bases). The CDR3 has 13 residues. The germline V gene has CDR1 MNHEY and CDR2 SMNVEV (reference sequence). V was clipped by 2 bases and J by 8 bases, with 10 bases between them. The CDR3 bases are TGTGCCAGCAGTTTACGTAAGAGGGATGAGCAGTTCTTC. The encoded protein is CASSLRKRDEQFF.

The rearrangement links TRBV29-1 to TRBJ1-2, with D perhaps matching TRBD1 (6 bases). The CDR3 is made up of 16 amino acids. V gave up 2 bases and J gave up 3 bases, with 19 bases separating them. Germline V gene sequence: CDR1 SQVTM, CDR2 ANQGSEA. The CDR3, as DNA: TGCAGCGTTGAACTCCTTGACGCAGGGGTGCACTATGGCTACACCTTC. Its protein is CSVELLDAGVHYGYTF.

The chain is built from TRBV9 and TRBJ2-1; TRBD2 matches at 15 bases. CDR1 is SGDLS and CDR2 is YYNGEE in the germline V gene. Losses at the gene ends were 4 bases for V and 4 bases for J; bases not matched to a gene: 9. This CDR3 contains 18 residues. The CDR3 region is CASSSPGLAGGQYNEQFF. The CDR3 DNA reads TGTGCCAGCAGCTCCCCGGGACTAGCGGGGGGCCAATACAATGAGCAGTTCTTC.

The chain links TRBV12-3 or TRBV12-4 to TRBJ1-2; unclear D gene. The CDR3 runs 14 residues. V was trimmed by 4 bases and J by 0 bases, leaving 9 bases between them. The CDR3 region is CASSSHGANYGYTF. DNA for the CDR3: TGTGCCAGCAGTTCGCACGGGGCTAACTATGGCTACACCTTC.

The genes are TRBV6-6 and TRBJ2-5; D tentatively fits TRBD1 or TRBD2 (5 bases each). This CDR3 has 16 residues. The V and J ends lost 0 bases and 7 bases respectively, with 18 bases between them. The V gene's germline CDR1 is MNHNY and CDR2 SVGAGI (reference sequence). This chain's CDR3 is CASSYSGTVELGTQYF. The DNA of the CDR3 is TGTGCCAGCAGTTACTCCGGGACCGTTGAGCTGGGGACCCAGTACTTC.

This clonotype showed up just a few times. V usage is TRBV27 and J usage is TRBJ2-1; 10 nucleotides agree with TRBD2. J was trimmed by 7 bases and V by 6 bases; bases with no gene match: 6. The V gene's germline CDR1 is MNHEY and CDR2 SMNVEV (reference sequence). CDR3 size: 14 residues. The CDR3 DNA is TGTGCCAGCAGCCTACGGACTAGCGGTAATGAGCAGTTCTTC. This codes for CASSLRTSGNEQFF.

J is TRBJ2-7 and V is TRBV27; D unresolved. This CDR3 spans 14 amino acids. Trimming cost V 3 bases and J 3 bases, with 12 bases left between them. The germline CDR1 and CDR2 sequences are MNHEY and SMNVEV (reference sequence). The CDR3 here is CASSLRPPYYEQYF. The CDR3 DNA reads TGTGCCAGCAGTTTGAGGCCGCCCTACTACGAGCAGTACTTC.

V and J are TRBV7-2 and TRBJ2-7; 7 nucleotides match TRBD2. This CDR3 has 15 amino acids. The V gene's germline CDR1 is SGHTA and CDR2 FQGNSA. Trimming at V came to 5 bases and at J to 2 bases, leaving 9 bases not matched to a gene. The CDR3 nucleotides are TGTGCCAGCAGCCTCGGGCGGGAGTGGGCCTACGAGCAGTACTTC. This encodes CASSLGREWAYEQYF.

The chain has TRBV18 and TRBJ1-2; D uncertain. With 3 bases removed from V and 4 bases from J, the gap between germline ends came to 15 bases. In germline, CDR1 is KGHSH, CDR2 LQKENI. CDR3 length equals 15 residues. CDR3 DNA sequence: TGTGCCAGCTCACCCGGGGTACTGGCGGGCTATGGCTACACCTTC. Translating gives CASSPGVLAGYGYTF.

The V and J genes are TRBV9 and TRBJ2-1, with no clear D. The CDR3 is 12 residues long. V dropped 4 bases and J dropped 12 bases, with 14 bases sitting between them. CDR1 SGDLS and CDR2 YYNGEE come from the germline V gene. This CDR3 reads CASSTSGGRQFF. Written as DNA, the CDR3 is TGTGCCAGCAGCACCAGTGGTGGAAGGCAGTTCTTC.

There are a few counts of this clonotype. The chain combines TRBV12-5 with TRBJ2-3; 9 bases match TRBD2. V lost 1 base, J lost 1 base, and 18 bases stayed unmatched. The CDR3 is 21 amino acids. Germline V gene sequence: CDR1 LGHNT, CDR2 FRNRAP. Written as DNA, the CDR3 is TGTGCTAGTGGTTTGGCCCACTCCAGCCTAGCGGGGCTGAATGGCACAGATACGCAGTATTTT. Translating gives CASGLAHSSLAGLNGTDTQYF.

V is TRBV29-1 and J is TRBJ2-1; 11 bases agree with TRBD2. Trimming at V came to 0 bases and at J to 9 bases, leaving 10 bases not matched to a gene. This CDR3 comprises 16 residues. The germline V gene has CDR1 SQVTM and CDR2 ANQGSEA. DNA for the CDR3: TGCAGCGTTGAAGATGGTACTAGCGGGAGTTATAGTGAGCAGTTCTTC. Translated, it gives CSVEDGTSGSYSEQFF.

The V call is TRBV7-9, the J call TRBJ2-1, with 8 nucleotides matching TRBD2. The junction had 11 bases not matched to a gene; V was cut back by 6 bases and J by 7 bases. The CDR3 totals 15 residues. Germline values: CDR1 SEHNR, CDR2 FQNEAQ (reference sequence). This chain's CDR3 is CASSLLRGGRNEQFF. CDR3 DNA sequence: TGTGCCAGCAGTTTACTTCGGGGGGGCCGTAATGAGCAGTTCTTC.

This clonotype has only a few counts. This rearrangement joins TRBV24-1 to TRBJ2-3, with 7 bases lining up with TRBD1. Per germline, CDR1 KGHDR and CDR2 SFDVKD. The CDR3 spans 14 residues. Unmatched junction bases numbered 5, after V lost 3 bases and J lost 6 bases. This CDR3 is CATSDRKGADTQYF. The CDR3 DNA reads as TGTGCCACCAGTGATAGAAAGGGGGCGGATACGCAGTATTTT.